This T cell receptor (beta chain) was profiled in a study of T-cell reconstitution after alpha-beta-depleted transplantation in children. Construction of the TCRbeta library involved unique molecular identifiers. One entry per CDR3 protein results from TCRdb running MiXCR on the PCR reads. The sample contains about 300,000 distinct CDR3 sequences, 6% to 10% of which appear only once. Study-wide results and limits: Reportedly, alpha-beta T cells present about two months post-transplant originated from several hundred expanded clones of graft origin. There were some patients whose high TCRbeta diversity at day 60 came from surviving recipient T cells and thymic progenitors. T cells produced anew were the main source of T-cell counts and diversity one year after transplant.

Germline V gene lookup returns CDR1 SEHNR and CDR2 FQNEAQ (reference sequence). The CDR3 extends over 14 amino acids. Trimming took off 5 bases at V and 2 bases at J, with 13 bases between the two ends. In its sample, this clonotype was seen many times. Its target is unknown. V usage is TRBV7-9 and J usage is TRBJ2-7, with D possibly being TRBD1 or TRBD2 (5 bases each). Sequenced material: peripheral blood, taken 360 days after TCRalphabeta/CD19-depleted stem cell transplant. The sequence was collected from a female patient between 2 and 15 years old who had a stem cell transplant for Fanconi anemia, so the T cells may come from the graft donor. Here the CDR3 reads CASSHLGRTYEQYF. The DNA of the CDR3 is TGTGCCAGCAGCCATCTGGGACGGACCTACGAGCAGTACTTC.